These 15 T cell receptor beta chains were sequenced from one sample in a study of blood T cell repertoires in COVID-19. The method was immunoSEQ multiplex PCR; TCRdb's version includes in-frame clones alone and lacks a portion of them. The sample carries about 65,000 clones, approximately 75% recorded once. The material sequenced was peripheral blood. These receptor sequences come from a man older than 75 with acute or convalescent COVID-19.

The gene calls are TRBV24-1 and TRBJ2-5, with 9 bases aligning to TRBD1. The CDR3 is made up of 17 amino acids. J was trimmed by 0 bases and V by 3 bases; bases with no gene match: 7. Germline values: CDR1 KGHDR, CDR2 SFDVKD. The CDR3 region has the DNA TGTGCCACCAGTGATGGGGGACAGGGAGGATACCAAGAGACCCAGTACTTC. Translating it yields CATSDGGQGGYQETQYF.

The rearrangement joins TRBV2 to TRBJ1-1; 10 nucleotides match TRBD1. CDR3 length: 16 residues. Germline assignment: CDR1 SNHLY and CDR2 FYNNEI. V shed 4 bases, J shed 6 bases, and the junction held 11 bases outside the gene matches. CDR3 DNA: TGTGCCAGCAGTGCAAGGACAGGGGGTGCTGGGTCTGAAGCTTTCTTT. Its protein product is CASSARTGGAGSEAFF.

This clone was seen only a few times. The chain has TRBV13 and TRBJ1-3; TRBD1 agrees at 11 bases. V shed 5 bases, J shed 2 bases, and the junction held 8 bases outside the gene matches. CDR1 PRHDT and CDR2 FYEKMQ come from the germline V gene (reference sequence). The length of the CDR3 is 17 residues. The CDR3 nucleotides are TGTGCCAGCAGCGCGGGACCGGGACAGGGGGCTGGAAACACCATATATTTT. Its translation: CASSAGPGQGAGNTIYF.

The chain joins TRBV12-5 to TRBJ2-1; 10 positions agree with TRBD2. V shed 6 bases, J shed 4 bases, and the junction held 6 bases outside the gene matches. This CDR3 contains 15 residues. Germline loops: CDR1 LGHNT, CDR2 FRNRAP. Here the CDR3 DNA reads TGTGCTAGTGGACCTAGCGGGGGCCTTTACAATGAGCAGTTCTTC. Translation gives CASGPSGGLYNEQFF.

This rearrangement joins TRBV15 to TRBJ2-3, with TRBD2 matching 12 bases. Germline values: CDR1 LNHNV, CDR2 YYDKDF (reference sequence). CDR3 length: 14 amino acids. Losses at the gene ends were 8 bases for V and 4 bases for J; bases not matched to a gene: 4. The CDR3 DNA follows: TGTGCCACCCGACTAGCGGGGGAATCAGATACGCAGTATTTT. Protein sequence: CATRLAGESDTQYF.

The chain joins TRBV19 to TRBJ2-7, with a weak D call TRBD1 (5 bases). The CDR3 consists of 16 residues. Trimming took off 5 bases at V and 1 base at J, with 18 bases between the two ends. Germline V gene lookup returns CDR1 LNHDA and CDR2 SQIVND (reference sequence). CDR3 residues: CASSRETSGSSYEQYF. CDR3 coding DNA: TGTGCCAGTAGTCGAGAAACCTCAGGGTCATCCTACGAGCAGTACTTC.

The chain joins TRBV12-2 to TRBJ1-5. TRBV12-2 is a pseudogene locus. The CDR3 is 19 amino acids. The CDR3 DNA reads as TGTGCAAGTCGCTTGACTATACAGCGTATCCTTTACGGCGATCAGCCCCAGCATTTT. This translates into CASRLTIQRILYGDQPQHF.

The CDR3 loop is CASLDRGLANTEAFF. The CDR3 DNA is TGTGCCAGCTTGGACAGGGGGCTGGCGAACACTGAAGCTTTCTTT. This chain uses TRBV6-5 with TRBJ1-1; 11 bases are a match to TRBD1. Germline trimming cut 8 bases from V and 1 base from J; bases unmatched to any gene: 6. There are 15 residues in the CDR3. Germline lookup yields CDR1 MNHEY and CDR2 SVGAGI.

This chain links TRBV10-1 with TRBJ1-1; D is ambiguous. Germline lookup yields CDR1 WNHNN and CDR2 SYGVQD (reference sequence). Trimming stripped 10 bases from V and 3 bases from J, with 15 bases between. CDR3 length: 13 amino acids. This CDR3 reads CATPRPEDTEAFF. The CDR3 DNA sequence: TGCGCCACCCCCAGGCCGGAGGACACTGAAGCTTTCTTT.

V is TRBV6-2 or TRBV6-3 and J is TRBJ2-1; D not resolved. CDR3 length: 13 residues. V lost 6 bases and J lost 6, with 12 bases in between. Germline CDR1 reads MNHEY; CDR2 reads SVGEGT. CDR3 nucleotides: TGTGCCAGCAGCCAAACCCCGGGCAATGAGCAGTTCTTC. Its protein is CASSQTPGNEQFF.

This chain links TRBV6-6 with TRBJ1-3; 11 bases line up with TRBD1. Trimming took 5 bases from V and 2 from J; bases not matched to a gene: 5. Germline V CDR1 and CDR2: MNHNY, SVGAGI (reference sequence). The CDR3 loop spans 16 amino acids. The DNA for the CDR3 is TGTGCCAGCAGTCTTACGGACAGGGGGCCTGGAAACACCATATATTTT. Protein: CASSLTDRGPGNTIYF.

The J gene is TRBJ2-7, the V gene TRBV30, with D perhaps TRBD1 (6 bases). Trimming took 1 base from V and 1 from J, leaving 11 bases between them. This CDR3 region has 14 residues. Per the germline V gene, CDR1 is GTSNPN and CDR2 is SVGIG (reference sequence). CDR3 loop: CAWSGKRGSYEQYF. CDR3 bases: TGTGCCTGGAGTGGTAAGAGGGGGTCCTACGAGCAGTACTTC.

CDR3 sequence: CASSEAQGTDTQYF. The DNA of the CDR3 is TGTGCCAGCAGTGAAGCTCAGGGCACAGATACGCAGTATTTT. The chain combines TRBV25-1 with TRBJ2-3; D is unresolved. Trimming stripped 2 bases from V and 1 base from J, with 7 bases between. The CDR3 loop spans 14 amino acids. In germline, CDR1 is MGHDK, CDR2 SYGVNS.

The chain links TRBV2 to TRBJ2-3; D may be TRBD1 (5 bases). The CDR3 runs 15 residues. Germline values: CDR1 SNHLY, CDR2 FYNNEI. The V gene lost 2 bases and the J gene lost 4 bases, with 13 bases spanning the gap. CDR3 sequence: CASSEYGRAPDTQYF. CDR3 nucleotide sequence: TGTGCCAGCAGTGAATATGGCAGGGCCCCAGATACGCAGTATTTT.

The J gene is TRBJ2-1, the V gene TRBV11-3; TRBD2 matches at 10 bases. J was trimmed by 6 bases and V by 5 bases; bases with no gene match: 4. CDR3 size: 14 residues. Per the germline V gene, CDR1 is SGHNT and CDR2 is YENEEA. The CDR3 nucleotides read TGTGCCAGCAGCACGGAGCGGGGGGGCAATGAGCAGTTCTTC. It yields the protein CASSTERGGNEQFF.